This paragraph reports one TCR beta chain. As handled by the study authors: Estimation of nucleated cell counts was performed using reference gene primer amplification. Sequenced by immunoSEQ multiplex PCR; TCRdb stores in-frame clones only, minus some. From that table come the V and J calls and clone size; the DNA was used to work out D and trimming. The table lists about 350,000 clones, 80% to 90% of them singletons, with under 8.5% in the top ten. This specimen belongs to a study of blood T cell repertoires in COVID-19. Study details: Whether acute or convalescent, the COVID-19 samples came from the United States, Italy and Spain.

Seattle patient enrollment occurred during active infection, with longitudinal follow-up thereafter. The sequence was collected from a woman in her fifties or sixties with COVID-19, enrolled during active disease. What was sequenced was peripheral blood.

In DNA, the CDR3 is TGTGCCAGTAGTATGAACCAGGGTGCTAACTATGGCTACACCTTC. It yields the protein CASSMNQGANYGYTF. The genes are TRBV19 and TRBJ1-2; possibly TRBD1 for D (5 bases). The germline V and J ends were trimmed by 3 bases and 0 bases, with 11 bases remaining between them. CDR1 is LNHDA, CDR2 SQIVND, per germline (reference sequence). The length of the CDR3 is 15 residues.